The 5 T cell receptor beta chains given below trace back to one sample, sequenced in a study of blood T cell repertoires in COVID-19. TCRdb keeps only in-frame clones here, not all; method: immunoSEQ multiplex PCR. The sample includes about 6,400 clones, about 90% of them seen just once. Sequencing used peripheral blood. The receptor source for this set is a human donor in a cohort sampled during active COVID-19.

The chain uses TRBV18 and TRBJ1-1, with 8 bases aligning to TRBD1. V lost 2 bases to trimming and J lost 12 bases; unmatched junction nucleotides: 8. Per germline, CDR1 KGHSH and CDR2 LQKENI. This CDR3 is 13 amino acids long. In nucleotides, the CDR3 is TGTGCCAGCTCACCAAGCAGGGGGCGAGGAACTTTCTTT. As protein: CASSPSRGRGTFF. The whole variable domain, remainder taken from reference TRBV18 and TRBJ1-1, is NAGVMQNPRHLVRRRGQEARLRCSPMKGHSHVYWYRQLPEEGLKFMVYLQKENIIDESGMPKERFSAEFPKEGPSILRIQQVVRGDSAAYFCASSPSRGRGTFFGQGTRLTVV.

This clone has a single count. The CDR3 region is CASRVAGGSYNEQFF. As DNA, the CDR3 is TGTGCCAGCAGGGTAGCGGGGGGCTCCTACAATGAGCAGTTCTTC. The chain is built from TRBV2 and TRBJ2-1; 10 nucleotides line up with TRBD2. Trimming removed 6 bases from V and 0 bases from J; junction bases left unmatched: 2. Germline CDR1 and CDR2: SNHLY and FYNNEI. The CDR3 has 15 amino acids.

The rearrangement joins TRBV4-2 to TRBJ1-1; 8 positions match TRBD1. Germline V lookup: CDR1 LGHNA, CDR2 YNFKEQ. With 0 bases clipped from V and 12 bases from J, the junction kept 9 bases outside the gene matches. The CDR3 is made up of 14 amino acids. The CDR3 loop reads CASSQEEAGGETFF. DNA of the CDR3: TGTGCCAGCAGCCAAGAAGAGGCAGGGGGCGAAACTTTCTTT.

The chain combines TRBV2 with TRBJ2-2; TRBD2 matches 9 bases. This CDR3 is built from 15 residues. V lost 6 bases, J lost 4 bases, and 6 bases stayed unmatched. CDR1 and CDR2 (germline): SNHLY, FYNNEI. The DNA of the CDR3 is TGTGCCAGCAGGTTTACGACTAGCGGCACCGGGGAGCTGTTTTTT. It specifies CASRFTTSGTGELFF.

The chain links TRBV5-6 to TRBJ2-2; D unresolved. There are 13 residues in the CDR3. The germline V gene encodes CDR1 SGHDT and CDR2 YYEEEE. V shed 0 bases and J shed 6 bases, with 6 bases lying between them. CDR3: CASSLGKPGELFF. CDR3 nucleotide sequence: TGTGCCAGCAGCTTGGGCAAGCCCGGGGAGCTGTTTTTT.